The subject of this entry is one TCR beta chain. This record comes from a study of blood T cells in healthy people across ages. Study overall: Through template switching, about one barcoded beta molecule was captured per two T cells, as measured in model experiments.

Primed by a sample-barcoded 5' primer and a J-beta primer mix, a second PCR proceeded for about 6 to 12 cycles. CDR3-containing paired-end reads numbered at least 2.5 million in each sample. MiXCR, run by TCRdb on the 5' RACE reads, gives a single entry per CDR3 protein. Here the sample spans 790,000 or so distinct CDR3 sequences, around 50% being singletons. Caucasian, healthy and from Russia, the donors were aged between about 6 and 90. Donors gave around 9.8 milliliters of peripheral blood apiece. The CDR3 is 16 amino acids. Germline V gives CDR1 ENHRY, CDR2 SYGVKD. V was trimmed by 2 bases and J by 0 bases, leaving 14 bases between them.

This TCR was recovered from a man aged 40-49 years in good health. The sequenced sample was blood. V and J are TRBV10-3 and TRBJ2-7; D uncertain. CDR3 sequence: CAISEKAVEDSYEQYF. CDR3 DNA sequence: TGTGCCATCAGTGAGAAAGCAGTAGAGGACTCCTACGAGCAGTACTTC.